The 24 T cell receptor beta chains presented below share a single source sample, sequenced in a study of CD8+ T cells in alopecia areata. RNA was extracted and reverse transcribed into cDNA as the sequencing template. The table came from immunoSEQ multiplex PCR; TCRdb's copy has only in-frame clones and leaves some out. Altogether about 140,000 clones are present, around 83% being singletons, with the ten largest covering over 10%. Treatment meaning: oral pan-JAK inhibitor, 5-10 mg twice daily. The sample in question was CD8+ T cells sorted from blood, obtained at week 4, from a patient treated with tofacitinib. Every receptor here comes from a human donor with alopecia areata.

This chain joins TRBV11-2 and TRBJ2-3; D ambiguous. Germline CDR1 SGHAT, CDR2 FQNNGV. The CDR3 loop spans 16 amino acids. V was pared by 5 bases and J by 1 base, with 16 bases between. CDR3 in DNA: TGTGCCAGCAGCCATACATGGCGCGTCGGCACAGATACGCAGTATTTT. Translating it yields CASSHTWRVGTDTQYF.

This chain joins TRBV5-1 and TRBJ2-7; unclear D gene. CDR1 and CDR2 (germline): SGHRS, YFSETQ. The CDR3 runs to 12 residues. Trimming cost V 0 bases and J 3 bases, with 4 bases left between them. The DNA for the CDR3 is TGCGCCAGCAGCTTGGATCGCTACGAGCAGTACTTC. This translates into CASSLDRYEQYF. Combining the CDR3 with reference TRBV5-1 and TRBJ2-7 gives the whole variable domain KAGVTQTPRYLIKTRGQQVTLSCSPISGHRSVSWYQQTPGQGLQFLFEYFSETQRNKGNFPGRFSGRQFSNSRSEMNVSTLELGDSALYLCASSLDRYEQYFGPGTRLTVT.

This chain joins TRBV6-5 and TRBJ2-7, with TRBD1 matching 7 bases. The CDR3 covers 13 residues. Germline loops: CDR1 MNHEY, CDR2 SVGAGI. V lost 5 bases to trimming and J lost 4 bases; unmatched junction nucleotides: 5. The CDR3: CASSPRQGYEQYF. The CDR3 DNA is TGTGCCAGCAGTCCTCGACAGGGTTACGAGCAGTACTTC.

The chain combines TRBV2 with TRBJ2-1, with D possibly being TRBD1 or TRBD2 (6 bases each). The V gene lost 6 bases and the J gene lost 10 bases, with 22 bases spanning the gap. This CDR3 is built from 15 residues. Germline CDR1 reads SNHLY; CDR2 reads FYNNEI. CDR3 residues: CASRIPRDITEEQFF. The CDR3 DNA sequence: TGTGCCAGCAGGATACCGCGGGACATAACGGAGGAGCAGTTCTTC.

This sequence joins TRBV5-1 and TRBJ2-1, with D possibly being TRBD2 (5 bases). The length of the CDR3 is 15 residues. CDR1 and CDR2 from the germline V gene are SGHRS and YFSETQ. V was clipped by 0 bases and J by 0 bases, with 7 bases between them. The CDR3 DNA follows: TGCGCCAGCAGCTTGGGCGAGGGCTCCTACAATGAGCAGTTCTTC. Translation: CASSLGEGSYNEQFF.

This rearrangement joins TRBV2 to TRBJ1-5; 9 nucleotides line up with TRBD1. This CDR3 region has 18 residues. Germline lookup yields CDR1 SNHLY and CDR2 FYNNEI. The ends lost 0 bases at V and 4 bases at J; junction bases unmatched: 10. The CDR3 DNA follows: TGTGCCAGCAGTGAAGCGTCTACAGGGGGCGAGGCTAATCAGCCCCAGCATTTT. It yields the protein CASSEASTGGEANQPQHF.

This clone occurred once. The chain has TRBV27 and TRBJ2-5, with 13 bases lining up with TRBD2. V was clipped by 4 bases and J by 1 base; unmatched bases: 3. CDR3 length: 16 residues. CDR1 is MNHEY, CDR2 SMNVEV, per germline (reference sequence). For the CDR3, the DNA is TGTGCCAGCAGTTCCGGACTAGCGGGAGTCCAAGAGACCCAGTACTTC. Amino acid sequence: CASSSGLAGVQETQYF.

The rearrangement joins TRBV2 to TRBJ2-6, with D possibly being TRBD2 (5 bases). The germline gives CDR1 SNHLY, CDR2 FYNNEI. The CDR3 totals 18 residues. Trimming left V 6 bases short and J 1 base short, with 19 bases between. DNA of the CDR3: TGTGCCAGCAGGGGGTCAGCTAGCAGCTATTCTGGGGCCAACGTCCTGACTTTC. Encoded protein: CASRGSASSYSGANVLTF.

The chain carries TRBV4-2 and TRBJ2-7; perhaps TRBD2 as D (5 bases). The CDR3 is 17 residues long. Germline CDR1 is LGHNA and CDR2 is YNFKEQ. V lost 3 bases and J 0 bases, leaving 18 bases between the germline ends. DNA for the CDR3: TGTGCCAGCAGCCAGCTCCATGAGGCTAGCCACTCCTACGAGCAGTACTTC. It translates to CASSQLHEASHSYEQYF.

CDR3 sequence reads: CASSLGYGANTEAFF. Written as DNA, the CDR3 is TGTGCCAGCAGCTTGGGTTATGGGGCGAACACTGAAGCTTTCTTT. The chain combines TRBV5-6 with TRBJ1-1; D may be TRBD1 (5 bases). The CDR3 consists of 15 residues. Trimming shortened V by 0 bases and J by 1 base, and 10 bases separated the two germline ends. The germline CDR1 and CDR2 sequences are SGHDT and YYEEEE.

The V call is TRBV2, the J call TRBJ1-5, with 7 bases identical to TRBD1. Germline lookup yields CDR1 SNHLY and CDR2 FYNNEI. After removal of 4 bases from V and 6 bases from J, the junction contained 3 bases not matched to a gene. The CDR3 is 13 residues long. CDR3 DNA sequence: TGTGCCAGCAGTGGACAGGGAGGTCAGCCCCAGCATTTT. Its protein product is CASSGQGGQPQHF.

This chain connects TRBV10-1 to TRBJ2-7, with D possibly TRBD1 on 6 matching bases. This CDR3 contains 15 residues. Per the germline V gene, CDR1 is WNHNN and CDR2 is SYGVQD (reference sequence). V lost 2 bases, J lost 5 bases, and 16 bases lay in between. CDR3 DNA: TGCGCCAGCAGTGAGCTTCAGGGGCTAAAGGACGAGCAGTACTTC. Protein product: CASSELQGLKDEQYF.

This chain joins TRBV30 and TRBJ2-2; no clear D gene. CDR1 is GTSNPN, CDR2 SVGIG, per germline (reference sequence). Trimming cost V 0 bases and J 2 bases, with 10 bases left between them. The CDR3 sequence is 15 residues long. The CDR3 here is CAWSVGSVNTGELFF. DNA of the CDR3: TGTGCCTGGAGTGTTGGCAGTGTCAACACCGGGGAGCTGTTTTTT.

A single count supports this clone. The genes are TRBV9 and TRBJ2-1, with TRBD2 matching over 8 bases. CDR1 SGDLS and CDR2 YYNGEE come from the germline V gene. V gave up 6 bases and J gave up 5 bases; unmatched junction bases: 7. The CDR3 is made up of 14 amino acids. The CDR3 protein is CASNLAGANNEQFF. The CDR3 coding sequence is TGTGCCAGCAACCTAGCGGGTGCTAACAATGAGCAGTTCTTC.

The CDR3 DNA reads TGCAGCGTTGATTTCCGGGACAGTACCTACAATGAGCAGTTCTTC. Amino acid sequence: CSVDFRDSTYNEQFF. This chain uses TRBV29-1 with TRBJ2-1; 7 bases are shared with TRBD1. After removal of 3 bases from V and 2 bases from J, the junction contained 7 bases not matched to a gene. This CDR3 contains 15 residues. Per the germline V gene, CDR1 is SQVTM and CDR2 is ANQGSEA.

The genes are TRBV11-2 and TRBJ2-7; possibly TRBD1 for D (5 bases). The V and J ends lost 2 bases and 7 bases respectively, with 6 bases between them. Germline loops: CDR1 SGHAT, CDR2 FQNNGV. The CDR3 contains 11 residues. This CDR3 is CASSLRGEQYF. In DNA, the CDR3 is TGTGCCAGCAGCTTAAGGGGTGAGCAGTACTTC.

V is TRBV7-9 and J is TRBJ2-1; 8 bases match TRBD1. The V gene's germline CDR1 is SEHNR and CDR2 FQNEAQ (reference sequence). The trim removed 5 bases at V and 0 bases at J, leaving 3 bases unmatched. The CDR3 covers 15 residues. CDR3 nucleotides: TGTGCCAGCAGCGAAGGACAGGGCTCCTACAATGAGCAGTTCTTC. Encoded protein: CASSEGQGSYNEQFF.

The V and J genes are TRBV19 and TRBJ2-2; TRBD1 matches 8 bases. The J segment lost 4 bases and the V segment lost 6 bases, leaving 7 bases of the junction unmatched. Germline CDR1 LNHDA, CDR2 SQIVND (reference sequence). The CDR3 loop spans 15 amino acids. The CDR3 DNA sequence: TGTGCCAGTAGGCCCGGGACAGGTCCCACCGGGGAGCTGTTTTTT. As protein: CASRPGTGPTGELFF.

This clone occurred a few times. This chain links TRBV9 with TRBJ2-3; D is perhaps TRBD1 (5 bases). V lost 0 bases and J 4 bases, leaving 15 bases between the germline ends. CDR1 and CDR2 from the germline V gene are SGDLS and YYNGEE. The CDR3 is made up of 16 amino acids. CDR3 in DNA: TGTGCCAGCAGCGTAGCGGACATTCCGGTGGCAGATACGCAGTATTTT. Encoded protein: CASSVADIPVADTQYF.

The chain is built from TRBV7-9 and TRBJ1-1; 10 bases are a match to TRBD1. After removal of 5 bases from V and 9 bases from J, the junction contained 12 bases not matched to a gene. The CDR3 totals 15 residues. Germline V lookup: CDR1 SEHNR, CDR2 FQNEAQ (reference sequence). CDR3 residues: CASSGPGTGDPKAFF. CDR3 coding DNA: TGTGCCAGCAGCGGACCCGGGACAGGGGACCCAAAAGCTTTCTTT.

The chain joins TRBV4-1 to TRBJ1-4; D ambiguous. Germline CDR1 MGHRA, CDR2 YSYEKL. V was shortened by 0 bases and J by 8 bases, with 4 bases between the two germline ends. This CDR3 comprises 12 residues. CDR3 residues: CASSQDQEKLFF. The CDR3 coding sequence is TGCGCCAGCAGCCAAGATCAAGAAAAACTGTTTTTT.

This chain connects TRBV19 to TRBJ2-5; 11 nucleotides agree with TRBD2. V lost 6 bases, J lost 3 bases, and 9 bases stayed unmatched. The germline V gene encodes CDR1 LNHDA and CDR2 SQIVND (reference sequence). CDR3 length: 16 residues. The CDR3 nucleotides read TGTGCCAGTAGCAAGGCCTTAGCGGGAGGGAAAGAGACCCAGTACTTC. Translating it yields CASSKALAGGKETQYF.

The CDR3 DNA sequence: TGTGCCAGCAGCATACTGACTAGCGGGGGGGCCGATGAAGAGACCCAGTACTTC. Its translation is CASSILTSGGADEETQYF. The V call is TRBV2, the J call TRBJ2-5, with 14 bases fitting TRBD2. Germline V gene lookup returns CDR1 SNHLY and CDR2 FYNNEI. V lost 6 bases, J lost 3 bases, and 12 bases stayed unmatched. This CDR3 comprises 18 residues.

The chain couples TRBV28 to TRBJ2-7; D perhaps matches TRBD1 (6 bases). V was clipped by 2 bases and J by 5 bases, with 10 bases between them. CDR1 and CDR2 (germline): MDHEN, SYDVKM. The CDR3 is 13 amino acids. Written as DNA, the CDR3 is TGTGCCAGCAGTTTAGGACAGTACCACGAGCAGTACTTC. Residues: CASSLGQYHEQYF.